These 14 T cell receptor beta chains came from one sample sequenced in a study of response to subunit inactivated influenza vaccine. TCRdb called the RT-PCR reads again in MiXCR, with one record for every CDR3 protein. This sample has around 570,000 distinct CDR3 sequences, with roughly 8.2% found just once. The starting material was PBMCs from blood, obtained 23 to 25 months after vaccination. The receptor set was obtained from a man between 50 and 69 years old who received an inactivated influenza vaccine.

As regards this clonotype: Being one base from a much bigger clone, this may be a read error. The J gene is TRBJ2-7, the V gene TRBV15, with D maybe TRBD1 (6 bases). V was shortened by 2 bases and J by 5 bases, with 10 bases between the two germline ends. The CDR3 sequence is 13 residues long. Germline values: CDR1 LNHNV, CDR2 YYDKDF (reference sequence). The CDR3 nucleotides are TGTGCCACCAGCAGACTACAGGGCGACGAGCAGTACTTC. Its protein product is CATSRLQGDEQYF.

This clonotype was recorded many times. The chain is built from TRBV10-3 and TRBJ2-2, with TRBD1 matching over 7 bases. The CDR3 is made up of 14 amino acids. Germline-derived CDR1 and CDR2 are ENHRY and SYGVKD. J was trimmed by 4 bases and V by 7 bases; bases with no gene match: 6. CDR3 sequence reads: CAIKTEGATGELFF. In DNA form, the CDR3 reads TGTGCCATCAAAACCGAGGGGGCCACCGGGGAGCTGTTTTTT.

In its sample, this clonotype was seen a few times. The gene calls are TRBV12-3 or TRBV12-4 and TRBJ2-7; D is uncertain. This CDR3 contains 14 residues. V was shortened by 3 bases and J by 0 bases, with 9 bases between the two germline ends. The CDR3 here is CASSFGQNSYEQYF. Written as DNA, the CDR3 is TGTGCCAGCAGTTTTGGGCAAAACTCCTACGAGCAGTACTTC.

This chain links TRBV7-2 with TRBJ2-2; D is ambiguous. Looked up from germline, CDR1 is SGHTA and CDR2 is FQGNSA. With 7 bases removed from V and 4 bases from J, the gap between germline ends came to 19 bases. The CDR3 runs 16 residues. CDR3 region: CASTPVIANPTGELFF. The CDR3 region has the DNA TGTGCCAGCACCCCGGTAATCGCCAACCCCACCGGGGAGCTGTTTTTT.

This clonotype was recorded a few times. The chain carries TRBV4-1 and TRBJ2-3, with 12 bases identical to TRBD2. Germline V CDR1 and CDR2: MGHRA, YSYEKL. The V segment lost 0 bases and the J segment 7 bases; nucleotides outside the gene matches: 23. This CDR3 spans 22 amino acids. DNA of the CDR3: TGCGCCAGCAGCCAAGACCCGCCGTCGCCTAGCGGGGGGGTCCCCCAACCTTATACGCAGTATTTT. It is translated as CASSQDPPSPSGGVPQPYTQYF.

The CDR3 DNA reads as TGCAGCGTGATTCAGGGCCTCACTGAAGCTTTCTTT. Translating gives CSVIQGLTEAFF. The chain joins TRBV29-1 to TRBJ1-1, with D maybe TRBD1 (5 bases). CDR3 length: 12 amino acids. The ends were cut back, 6 bases at V and 4 bases at J, with 12 bases in the middle. Germline loops: CDR1 SQVTM, CDR2 ANQGSEA.

The V call is TRBV20-1, the J call TRBJ1-2, with no clear D. The CDR3 has 14 residues. The V gene's germline CDR1 is DFQATT and CDR2 SNEGSKA (reference sequence). The V and J ends lost 2 bases and 5 bases respectively, with 15 bases between them. CDR3 in amino acids: CSARPRSMGYGYTF. The CDR3 DNA reads as TGCAGTGCTAGACCCCGAAGCATGGGGTATGGCTACACCTTC.

CDR3 region: CSVGTSNNYEQYF. CDR3 in DNA: TGCAGCGTTGGGACTAGCAATAACTACGAGCAGTACTTC. V is TRBV29-1 and J is TRBJ2-7; 8 nucleotides agree with TRBD2. The CDR3 runs 13 residues. J was trimmed by 3 bases and V by 4 bases; bases with no gene match: 5. Germline-derived CDR1 and CDR2 are SQVTM and ANQGSEA.

The V call is TRBV18, the J call TRBJ1-5, with D maybe TRBD1 (6 bases). Germline-derived CDR1 and CDR2 are KGHSH and LQKENI. The CDR3 contains 13 residues. V dropped 8 bases and J dropped 3 bases, with 11 bases sitting between them. CDR3 sequence reads: CASGGQFNQPQHF. CDR3 DNA sequence: TGTGCCAGCGGGGGACAATTCAATCAGCCCCAGCATTTT.

The chain links TRBV5-1 to TRBJ2-1; TRBD2 aligns across 11 bases. Germline CDR1 SGHRS, CDR2 YFSETQ. The CDR3 is 15 residues long. Trimming took 0 bases from V and 7 from J; bases not matched to a gene: 3. This chain's CDR3 is CASSLDASGGNEQFF. For the CDR3, the DNA is TGCGCCAGCAGCTTGGACGCTAGCGGGGGGAATGAGCAGTTCTTC.

The J gene is TRBJ2-6, the V gene TRBV3-1; unclear D gene. Germline assignment: CDR1 LGHDT and CDR2 YNNKEL (reference sequence). The CDR3 totals 16 residues. V lost 1 base, J lost 2 bases, and 9 bases lay in between. The CDR3 region is CASSQAVGAGANVLTF. The CDR3 nucleotides are TGTGCCAGCAGCCAAGCGGTCGGTGCTGGGGCCAACGTCCTGACTTTC. Full variable domain (missing parts from reference TRBV3-1 and TRBJ2-6): DTAVSQTPKYLVTQMGNDKSIKCEQNLGHDTMYWYKQDSKKFLKIMFSYNNKELIINETVPNRFSPKSPDKAHLNLHINSLELGDSAVYFCASSQAVGAGANVLTFGAGSRLTVL.

The V and J genes are TRBV20-1 and TRBJ1-6; D unresolved. The CDR3 extends over 11 amino acids. From germline, CDR1 is DFQATT and CDR2 SNEGSKA (reference sequence). Trimming removed 0 bases at V and 10 bases at J, with 4 bases between. The CDR3 loop reads CSARDLSPLHF. CDR3 nucleotides: TGCAGTGCTAGAGATCTATCACCCCTCCACTTT.

V usage is TRBV3-1 and J usage is TRBJ1-1; the D gene is possibly TRBD1 (5 bases). Germline loops: CDR1 LGHDT, CDR2 YNNKEL (reference sequence). CDR3 size: 15 residues. The V gene lost 3 bases and the J gene lost 2 bases, with 13 bases spanning the gap. The CDR3 region is CASSQGTQPNTEAFF. The CDR3 DNA reads as TGTGCCAGCAGCCAGGGGACCCAGCCTAACACTGAAGCTTTCTTT.

This clonotype was observed a few times. The V call is TRBV20-1, the J call TRBJ2-5; the D gene is possibly TRBD1 (6 bases). In germline, CDR1 is DFQATT, CDR2 SNEGSKA (reference sequence). The CDR3 totals 13 residues. The germline V and J ends were trimmed by 1 base and 5 bases, with 11 bases remaining between them. This chain's CDR3 is CSARGTVRETQYF. In DNA, the CDR3 is TGCAGTGCTAGAGGGACAGTTAGGGAGACCCAGTACTTC.